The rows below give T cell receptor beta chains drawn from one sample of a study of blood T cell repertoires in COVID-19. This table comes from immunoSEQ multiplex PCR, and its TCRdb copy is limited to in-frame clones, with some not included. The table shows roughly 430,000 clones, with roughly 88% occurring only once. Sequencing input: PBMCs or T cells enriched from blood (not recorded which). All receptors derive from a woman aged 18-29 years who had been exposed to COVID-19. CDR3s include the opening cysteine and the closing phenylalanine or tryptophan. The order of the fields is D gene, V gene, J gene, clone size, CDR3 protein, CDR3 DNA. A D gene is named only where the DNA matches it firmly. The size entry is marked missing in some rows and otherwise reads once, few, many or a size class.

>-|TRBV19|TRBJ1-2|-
CASSMQGSYYGYTF
TGTGCCAGTAGTATGCAGGGGTCGTACTATGGCTACACCTTC
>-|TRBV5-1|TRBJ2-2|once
CASSLAGTGELFF
TGCGCCAGTAGCTTGGCCGGCACCGGGGAGCTGTTTTTT
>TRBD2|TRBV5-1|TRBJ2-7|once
CASSLGLAAAYEQYF
TGCGCCAGCAGCTTAGGACTAGCGGCAGCCTACGAGCAGTACTTC
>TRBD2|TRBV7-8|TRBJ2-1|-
CASSFFAGGSYNEQFF
TGTGCCAGCAGCTTTTTTGCGGGGGGCTCCTACAATGAGCAGTTCTTC
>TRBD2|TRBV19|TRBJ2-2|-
CASSIAPGLAMNTGELFF
TGTGCCAGTAGTATAGCCCCGGGACTAGCTATGAACACCGGGGAGCTGTTTTTT
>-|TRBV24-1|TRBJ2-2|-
CATSRGSGELFF
TGTGCCACCAGTAGGGGGTCCGGGGAGCTGTTTTTT
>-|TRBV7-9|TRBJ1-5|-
CASSQTGNQPQHF
TGTGCCAGCAGTCAGACTGGGAATCAGCCCCAGCATTTT
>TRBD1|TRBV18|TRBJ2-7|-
CASSPIRRTGGVYEQYF
TGTGCCAGCTCACCTATTCGTCGGACAGGGGGAGTCTACGAGCAGTACTTC
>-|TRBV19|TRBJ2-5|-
CASNVPGQETQYF
TGTGCCAGTAATGTGCCAGGGCAAGAGACCCAGTACTTC
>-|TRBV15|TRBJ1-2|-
CATSRDLDWGYTF
TGTGCCACCAGCAGAGATCTTGACTGGGGCTACACCTTC
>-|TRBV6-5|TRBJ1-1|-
CASSYSVLQETKAFF
TGTGCCAGCAGTTACTCGGTTTTACAGGAAACTAAAGCTTTCTTT
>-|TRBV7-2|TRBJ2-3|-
CASRSSRDSPQDTQYF
TGTGCCAGCAGGTCGTCCAGGGACTCCCCCCAAGATACGCAGTATTTT
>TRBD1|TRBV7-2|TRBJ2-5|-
CASSLTGGVETQYF
TGTGCCAGCAGCTTAACAGGGGGAGTGGAGACCCAGTACTTC
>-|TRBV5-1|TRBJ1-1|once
CASSLGELDTEAFF
TGCGCCAGCAGCTTGGGGGAGTTGGACACTGAAGCTTTCTTT
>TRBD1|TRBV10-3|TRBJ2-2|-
CAIRTGQDYTGELFF
TGTGCCATCAGGACGGGACAGGATTACACCGGGGAGCTGTTTTTT
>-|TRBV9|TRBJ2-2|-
CASSVAITGELFF
TGTGCCAGCAGCGTAGCTATCACCGGGGAGCTGTTTTTT
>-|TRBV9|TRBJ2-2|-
CASSVAGRINTGELFF
TGTGCCAGCAGCGTAGCAGGGAGGATAAACACCGGGGAGCTGTTTTTT
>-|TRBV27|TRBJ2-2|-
CASSSGRQERGELFF
TGTGCCAGCAGTTCCGGAAGACAGGAACGCGGGGAGCTGTTTTTT
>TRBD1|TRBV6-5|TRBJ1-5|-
CASGDRVNQPQHF
TGTGCCAGTGGGGACAGGGTCAATCAGCCCCAGCATTTT
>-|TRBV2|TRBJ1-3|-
CASSQGYVSGNTIYF
TGTGCCAGCAGTCAGGGGTACGTCTCTGGAAACACCATATATTTT
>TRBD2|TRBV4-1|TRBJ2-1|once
CASRERGSAYNEQFF
TGCGCCAGCAGAGAGCGGGGATCTGCCTACAATGAGCAGTTCTTC
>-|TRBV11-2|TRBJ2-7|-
CASSLVPGSYEQYF
TGTGCCAGCAGCTTAGTGCCGGGCTCCTACGAGCAGTACTTC
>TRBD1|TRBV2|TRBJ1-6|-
CASAPQGGSPLHF
TGTGCCAGCGCCCCGCAGGGGGGCTCACCCCTCCACTTT
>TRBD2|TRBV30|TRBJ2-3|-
CAWSGGRGYTDTQYF
TGTGCCTGGAGTGGAGGGAGGGGATACACAGATACGCAGTATTTT
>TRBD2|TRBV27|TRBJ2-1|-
CASTRLAGRKNEQFF
TGTGCCAGCACCCGACTAGCGGGAAGAAAAAATGAGCAGTTCTTC
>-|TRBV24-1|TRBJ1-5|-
CATSPPGNQPQHF
TGTGCCACCAGTCCTCCGGGTAATCAGCCCCAGCATTTT
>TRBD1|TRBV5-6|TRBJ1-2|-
CASSSDRGNYGYTF
TGTGCCAGCAGCTCGGACAGGGGTAACTATGGCTACACCTTC
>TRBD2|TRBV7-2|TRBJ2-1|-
CASRVGGTSGGYVYNEQFF
TGTGCCAGCAGGGTAGGCGGGACTAGCGGGGGGTACGTCTACAATGAGCAGTTCTTC
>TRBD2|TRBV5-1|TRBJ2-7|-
CASTVSGPSGDYEQYF
TGCGCCAGCACCGTCAGCGGGCCTAGCGGAGACTACGAGCAGTACTTC
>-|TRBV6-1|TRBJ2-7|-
CASSEADSPSKNEQYF
TGTGCCAGCAGTGAAGCCGACAGCCCCTCAAAGAACGAGCAGTACTTC
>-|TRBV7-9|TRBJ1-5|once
CASSLGFGGGDGQPQHF
TGTGCCAGCAGCTTAGGTTTCGGGGGGGGCGACGGTCAGCCCCAGCATTTT
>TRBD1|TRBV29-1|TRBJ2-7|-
CSGQTGYEQYF
TGCAGCGGCCAGACAGGGTACGAGCAGTACTTC
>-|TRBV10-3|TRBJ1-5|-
CAISAGDSNQPQHF
TGTGCCATCAGCGCAGGGGATAGCAATCAGCCCCAGCATTTT
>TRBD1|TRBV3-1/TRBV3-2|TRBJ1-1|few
CASSLSTGERTEAFF
TGTGCCAGCAGCCTTTCGACAGGGGAGAGGACTGAAGCTTTCTTT
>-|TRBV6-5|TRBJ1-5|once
CASRAGDQPQHF
TGTGCCAGCAGGGCCGGAGATCAGCCCCAGCATTTT
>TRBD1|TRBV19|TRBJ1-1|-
CASSTQGAQVAFF
TGTGCCAGTAGTACCCAGGGGGCCCAAGTCGCTTTCTTT
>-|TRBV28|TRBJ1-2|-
CASSRSRAGNYGYTF
TGTGCCAGCAGCCGGAGTAGGGCAGGGAACTATGGCTACACCTTC
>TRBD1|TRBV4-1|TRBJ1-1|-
CASSQGDRVGTEAFF
TGCGCCAGCAGCCAAGGGGACAGGGTCGGGACTGAAGCTTTCTTT
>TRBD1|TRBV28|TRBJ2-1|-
CASSLDRGLRNEQFF
TGTGCCAGCAGTTTAGACAGGGGACTTAGGAATGAGCAGTTCTTC
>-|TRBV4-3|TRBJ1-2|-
CASSQDLWTDDNYGYTF
TGCGCCAGCAGCCAAGATCTCTGGACAGATGATAACTATGGCTACACCTTC
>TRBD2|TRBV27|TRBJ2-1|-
CASSPHGLAVQQFF
TGTGCCAGCAGCCCCCATGGACTAGCGGTACAGCAGTTCTTC